Following are 20 T cell receptor beta chains from one sample sequenced in a study of T cell responses to AZD1222 COVID-19 vaccine. Clones were sequenced by immunoSEQ multiplex PCR, and TCRdb holds only the in-frame ones, with some missing. The sample comprises roughly 46,000 clones, 88% of which are singletons, and around a quarter rests with the top ten. This specimen was peripheral blood, taken 28 days after the second AZD1222 dose. The receptors were gathered from an adult who received the AZD1222 COVID-19 vaccine.

This chain connects TRBV6-5 to TRBJ1-2; 7 bases map to TRBD1. In germline, CDR1 is MNHEY, CDR2 SVGAGI. The CDR3 sequence is 12 residues long. V was pared by 8 bases and J by 4 bases, with 4 bases of the junction left unmatched. In DNA form, the CDR3 reads TGTGCCAGCTTCGGGACAGCCTATGGCTACACCTTC. This sequence encodes CASFGTAYGYTF.

In regard to this clone: At one of its ends the junction is not consistent with the germline gene, which may arise from a read error. The V call is TRBV7-3, the J call TRBJ2-1; the match to TRBD2 covers 7 bases. The germline V gene has CDR1 SGHTA and CDR2 FQGTGA. CDR3 size: 15 residues. This chain's CDR3 is CASSPGGGEREKTIF. The CDR3 DNA sequence: TGTGCCAGCAGCCCCGGTGGGGGGGAGCGGGAAAAAACAATCTTC.

The chain is built from TRBV5-1 and TRBJ2-1; no clear D. CDR3 size: 12 residues. Germline loops: CDR1 SGHRS, CDR2 YFSETQ. Trimming pared 1 base from V and 8 bases from J, leaving 7 bases between. As DNA, the CDR3 is TGCGCCAGCAGCTTGATGGGCGATGAGCAGTTCTTC. Its translation is CASSLMGDEQFF.

This chain joins TRBV5-1 and TRBJ2-7, with D perhaps matching TRBD1 (5 bases). Germline CDR1 SGHRS, CDR2 YFSETQ. Trimming cost V 7 bases and J 3 bases, with 8 bases left between them. CDR3 size: 11 residues. DNA for the CDR3: TGCGCCAGCGAGGACAACTACGAGCAGTACTTC. It encodes CASEDNYEQYF.

V and J are TRBV29-1 and TRBJ1-1, with a tentative D call TRBD1 (6 bases). Deletions cut 4 bases from V and 7 bases from J, with 13 bases between. Germline V gives CDR1 SQVTM, CDR2 ANQGSEA. There are 12 residues in the CDR3. Here the CDR3 DNA reads TGCAGCGTTGGAAAGGGGGGGGATGAAGCTTTCTTT. Protein: CSVGKGGDEAFF.

The chain combines TRBV5-5 with TRBJ2-7; D may be TRBD1 (6 bases). The CDR3 consists of 15 residues. Trimming took 4 bases from V and 6 from J, leaving 20 bases between them. Looked up from germline, CDR1 is SGHKS and CDR2 is YYEKEE (reference sequence). CDR3 nucleotides: TGTGCCAGCAGCCTTACAGGGAGCCGTTCGCGCGAGCAGTACTTC. Translation gives CASSLTGSRSREQYF.

The chain joins TRBV18 to TRBJ2-7; D possibly uses TRBD1 or TRBD2 (5 bases each). Trimming shortened V by 2 bases and J by 4 bases, and 12 bases separated the two germline ends. This CDR3 contains 14 residues. Per germline, CDR1 KGHSH and CDR2 LQKENI. DNA of the CDR3: TGTGCCAGCTCACCAGTTAGGGACGGATACGAGCAGTACTTC. It specifies CASSPVRDGYEQYF.

V and J are TRBV12-3 or TRBV12-4 and TRBJ2-7; D is unclear. This CDR3 has 13 residues. The V end was cut by 3 bases, the J end by 2 bases, with 8 bases between. The CDR3 coding sequence is TGTGCCAGCAGTTTCGGTCGTACCTACGAGCAGTACTTC. Amino acids: CASSFGRTYEQYF.

The V gene is TRBV7-2, the J gene TRBJ2-7, with TRBD2 matching 7 bases. Germline V lookup: CDR1 SGHTA, CDR2 FQGNSA. This CDR3 is 15 amino acids long. V dropped 1 base and J dropped 2; count of bases not matched to a gene: 5. CDR3 sequence reads: CASSLGGSRTYEQYF. The CDR3 DNA reads TGTGCCAGCAGCTTAGGCGGGAGTAGGACCTACGAGCAGTACTTC.

V usage is TRBV2 and J usage is TRBJ2-2; perhaps TRBD1 as D (6 bases). The V end was cut by 4 bases, the J end by 5 bases, with 14 bases between. Germline V gives CDR1 SNHLY, CDR2 FYNNEI. CDR3 length equals 15 residues. The DNA for the CDR3 is TGTGCCAGCAGTGGTGGGAACAGGGATACCGGGGAGCTGTTTTTT. It encodes CASSGGNRDTGELFF.

The J gene is TRBJ1-2, the V gene TRBV18; TRBD1 might be the D (5 bases). Trimming removed 2 bases from V and 6 bases from J, with 13 bases in between. CDR3 length equals 14 residues. Germline CDR1 reads KGHSH; CDR2 reads LQKENI. The CDR3 protein is CASSPNQGADGYTF. CDR3 bases: TGTGCCAGCTCACCAAATCAGGGAGCGGATGGCTACACCTTC.

V and J are TRBV6-2 or TRBV6-3 and TRBJ2-2, with TRBD2 as a possible D gene (5 bases). Per the germline V gene, CDR1 is MNHEY and CDR2 is SVGEGT. Trimming stripped 5 bases from V and 4 bases from J, with 17 bases between. The CDR3 has 16 amino acids. The DNA for the CDR3 is TGTGCCAGCAGTGATACTAGAAAAAAACTCACCGGGGAGCTGTTTTTT. It translates to CASSDTRKKLTGELFF.

This chain uses TRBV11-3 with TRBJ2-5; D call uncertain. Germline lookup yields CDR1 SGHNT and CDR2 YENEEA. V lost 5 bases and J lost 4, with 11 bases in between. This CDR3 is 13 amino acids long. CDR3 residues: CASSHERGETQYF. The CDR3 coding sequence is TGTGCCAGCAGCCACGAGCGTGGAGAGACCCAGTACTTC.

This rearrangement joins TRBV10-3 to TRBJ2-3; D possibly corresponds to TRBD1 (7 bases). The germline CDR1 and CDR2 sequences are ENHRY and SYGVKD. The CDR3 has 14 amino acids. V gave up 9 bases and J gave up 0 bases, with 13 bases separating them. CDR3 loop: CAISGGLSTDTQYF. CDR3 bases: TGTGCCATATCAGGGGGACTTAGCACAGATACGCAGTATTTT.

J is TRBJ2-3 and V is TRBV9, with TRBD2 identical over 8 bases. Germline lookup yields CDR1 SGDLS and CDR2 YYNGEE. CDR3 size: 14 residues. J gave up 2 bases and V 2 bases, and 1 base lay outside the gene matches. Here the CDR3 DNA reads TGTGCCAGCAGCGTTAGCGGGACCACAGATACGCAGTATTTT. Protein product: CASSVSGTTDTQYF.

This rearrangement joins TRBV19 to TRBJ2-1; 10 bases line up with TRBD1. This CDR3 has 15 residues. Germline CDR1 LNHDA, CDR2 SQIVND (reference sequence). V dropped 3 bases and J dropped 7; count of bases not matched to a gene: 6. The CDR3 sequence: CASSIRDRGGNEQFF. CDR3 sequence (DNA): TGTGCCAGTAGTATCCGGGACAGGGGTGGGAATGAGCAGTTCTTC.

The chain links TRBV5-1 to TRBJ2-3; 11 bases fit TRBD2. The CDR3 sequence is 15 residues long. The V gene end was trimmed by 7 bases and the J gene end by 1 base; junction bases not matched to a gene: 5. Germline V CDR1 and CDR2: SGHRS, YFSETQ. CDR3 residues: CASEEGLAGTDTQYF. CDR3 bases: TGCGCCAGCGAAGAGGGACTAGCGGGCACAGATACGCAGTATTTT. Full variable domain (missing parts from reference TRBV5-1 and TRBJ2-3): KAGVTQTPRYLIKTRGQQVTLSCSPISGHRSVSWYQQTPGQGLQFLFEYFSETQRNKGNFPGRFSGRQFSNSRSEMNVSTLELGDSALYLCASEEGLAGTDTQYFGPGTRLTVL.

This clone is a singleton in its sample. J is TRBJ2-5 and V is TRBV18; D not certain. The germline V gene has CDR1 KGHSH and CDR2 LQKENI. The CDR3 sequence is 13 residues long. Trimming took off 2 bases at V and 5 bases at J, with 9 bases between the two ends. The CDR3 nucleotides read TGTGCCAGCTCACCAGGTGGTGGGGAGACCCAGTACTTC. The encoded protein is CASSPGGGETQYF.

V is TRBV5-1 and J is TRBJ1-2, with D possibly being TRBD1 (5 bases). This CDR3 has 12 amino acids. Germline CDR1 reads SGHRS; CDR2 reads YFSETQ. Deletions cut 3 bases from V and 5 bases from J, with 8 bases between. Here the CDR3 DNA reads TGCGCCAGCAGCTCGACAGCGTATGGCTACACCTTC. Translation: CASSSTAYGYTF.

The chain employs TRBV5-1 and TRBJ2-1; maybe TRBD1 (6 bases). Germline assignment: CDR1 SGHRS and CDR2 YFSETQ. The V end lost 0 bases, the J end lost 9 bases, and 13 bases lay between the germline ends. This CDR3 region has 14 residues. The CDR3 region has the DNA TGCGCCAGCAGCTTGGGCCAGGGGACGGTTGAGCAGTTCTTC. This gives the protein CASSLGQGTVEQFF.